The clone carrying this TCR beta chain was counted a few times. What it recognizes is unknown. This specimen comes from a study of T-cell memory formation after mild COVID-19. Notes on the study in general: Day 15 to 85 contracting clones showed balanced CD4/CD8; day 15 to 37 expanders favored CD4+. Contracting CD4+ clones lay largely in CM and EM, with CD8+ ones residing in EMRA.

TCRdb re-called the 5' RACE reads with MiXCR, one entry per CDR3 protein. The sample holds 200,000 or so distinct CDR3 sequences, around 20% seen once. The sample consisted of PBMCs or a T cell subset sorted from them (not recorded which). The receptor was isolated from an adult woman who had mild COVID-19 (a few samples of this study predate the infection). Cell type and time point are not known.

The chain's CDR3 is CASSLRGINSPLHF. The CDR3 coding sequence is TGTGCCAGCAGTTTACGGGGCATTAATTCACCCCTCCACTTT. The rearrangement links TRBV12-3 or TRBV12-4 to TRBJ1-6; TRBD1 might be the D (5 bases). V shed 2 bases and J shed 6 bases, with 8 bases lying between them. This CDR3 comprises 14 residues.